These 30 T cell receptor beta chains were sequenced from one sample in a study of cytomegalovirus exposure and HLA in healthy donors. Primers: 60 Vbeta forward and 13 Jbeta reverse. Sequenced by immunoSEQ multiplex PCR; TCRdb stores in-frame clones only, minus some. The table lists 50,000 to 75,000 clones. Source material: PBMCs. These receptors originate from a woman under 30 in good health and CMV-seronegative.

J is TRBJ2-7 and V is TRBV27; TRBD1 is a possible D gene (6 bases). There are 13 residues in the CDR3. Trimming cost V 4 bases and J 4 bases, with 11 bases left between them. Germline V gene sequence: CDR1 MNHEY, CDR2 SMNVEV (reference sequence). CDR3 loop: CASSSRGIYEQYF. CDR3 DNA: TGTGCCAGCAGTTCCAGGGGCATATACGAGCAGTACTTC.

The chain joins TRBV7-9 to TRBJ1-1; TRBD1 matches at 7 bases. The CDR3 consists of 14 residues. V was pared by 5 bases and J by 0 bases, with 3 bases of the junction left unmatched. Germline V gene sequence: CDR1 SEHNR, CDR2 FQNEAQ (reference sequence). CDR3 amino acids: CASSRDSLNTEAFF. CDR3 nucleotides: TGTGCCAGCAGCAGGGACAGTCTGAACACTGAAGCTTTCTTT.

J is TRBJ1-4 and V is TRBV18; no definite D call. CDR1 KGHSH and CDR2 LQKENI come from the germline V gene. The CDR3 sequence is 13 residues long. Trimming removed 2 bases from V and 10 bases from J, with 11 bases in between. For the CDR3, the DNA is TGTGCCAGCTCACCAGTGTCTATTGGAAAACTGTTTTTT. Translation gives CASSPVSIGKLFF.

The rearrangement links TRBV6-5 to TRBJ1-2; 9 bases line up with TRBD1. The trim removed 2 bases at V and 2 bases at J, leaving 0 bases unmatched. Germline CDR1 and CDR2: MNHEY and SVGAGI. CDR3 length equals 14 residues. DNA of the CDR3: TGTGCCAGCAGTTACGGGACAGGGAACTATGGCTACACCTTC. It translates to CASSYGTGNYGYTF.

J is TRBJ2-1 and V is TRBV11-2; 8 bases align to TRBD2. CDR3 length: 16 residues. CDR1 is SGHAT and CDR2 is FQNNGV in the germline V gene. V lost 7 bases and J lost 7; bases outside the gene matches: 15. CDR3 sequence reads: CASNPTGGRNANEQFF. Here the CDR3 DNA reads TGTGCCAGCAACCCAACGGGCGGGAGGAATGCGAATGAGCAGTTCTTC.

The rearrangement joins TRBV5-6 to TRBJ1-4; D ambiguous. Germline-derived CDR1 and CDR2 are SGHDT and YYEEEE. The CDR3 runs to 13 residues. Trimming took 5 bases from V and 2 from J, leaving 7 bases between them. CDR3 bases: TGTGCCAGCAGTTCGTCGACTAATGAAAAACTGTTTTTT. The encoded protein is CASSSSTNEKLFF.

The chain uses TRBV4-2 and TRBJ2-5; D might be TRBD2 (6 bases). The closer fit of TRBJ2-7 to the DNA end suggests the J call may be wrong. Looked up from germline, CDR1 is LGHNA and CDR2 is YNFKEQ. The CDR3 totals 16 residues. This chain's CDR3 is CASSQPTSGQTYEQYF. The CDR3 DNA sequence: TGTGCCAGCAGCCAGCCGACGAGCGGGCAGACCTACGAGCAGTACTTC.

This chain links TRBV6-5 with TRBJ2-7; 7 nucleotides align to TRBD2. The J segment lost 3 bases and the V segment lost 2 bases, leaving 10 bases of the junction unmatched. There are 16 residues in the CDR3. Per germline, CDR1 MNHEY and CDR2 SVGAGI. For the CDR3, the DNA is TGTGCCAGCAGTTACCGGGGCGGGAGAGGTAGCTACGAGCAGTACTTC. Amino acids: CASSYRGGRGSYEQYF.

The chain combines TRBV18 with TRBJ2-2; possible D gene TRBD1, 5 bases. Trimming cost V 5 bases and J 5 bases, with 12 bases left between them. Germline V gene lookup returns CDR1 KGHSH and CDR2 LQKENI. This CDR3 has 14 amino acids. The CDR3 nucleotides are TGTGCCAGCTCAATTCGGACAACTACCGGGGAGCTGTTTTTT. Translated: CASSIRTTTGELFF.

The chain couples TRBV7-6 to TRBJ2-1, with 10 bases identical to TRBD2. Germline CDR1 and CDR2: SGHVS and FNYEAQ. CDR3 length: 13 amino acids. J was trimmed by 5 bases and V by 8 bases; bases with no gene match: 3. The CDR3 here is CASQSGRDNEQFF. The CDR3, as DNA: TGTGCCAGCCAGAGCGGGAGGGACAATGAGCAGTTCTTC.

The chain uses TRBV30 and TRBJ1-4; weak D call: TRBD1 (6 bases). Per the germline V gene, CDR1 is GTSNPN and CDR2 is SVGIG (reference sequence). Trimming took 2 bases from V and 3 from J, leaving 10 bases between them. The CDR3 contains 14 residues. CDR3 loop: CAWSLGQSNEKLFF. Written as DNA, the CDR3 is TGTGCCTGGAGTCTCGGACAGTCTAATGAAAAACTGTTTTTT.

The chain recombines TRBV18 with TRBJ1-1, with D unresolved. Trimming took 4 bases from V and 5 from J, leaving 17 bases between them. Per the germline V gene, CDR1 is KGHSH and CDR2 is LQKENI. The CDR3 length is 15 residues. As DNA, the CDR3 is TGTGCCAGCTCACAGTTGGAGGGAGCAGATACTGAAGCTTTCTTT. Translating it yields CASSQLEGADTEAFF. The complete variable domain, with remaining parts taken from reference TRBV18 and TRBJ1-1, reads NAGVMQNPRHLVRRRGQEARLRCSPMKGHSHVYWYRQLPEEGLKFMVYLQKENIIDESGMPKERFSAEFPKEGPSILRIQQVVRGDSAAYFCASSQLEGADTEAFFGQGTRLTVV.

The V gene is TRBV19, the J gene TRBJ2-1; D may be TRBD2 (6 bases). Per germline, CDR1 LNHDA and CDR2 SQIVND (reference sequence). The CDR3 is 15 residues long. Trimming removed 7 bases at V and 2 bases at J, with 15 bases between. CDR3: CASTRTIAAYNEQFF. The CDR3 DNA reads TGTGCCAGTACCCGTACGATAGCGGCCTACAATGAGCAGTTCTTC.

The rearrangement links TRBV6-1 to TRBJ2-7, with TRBD2 matching over 12 bases. The CDR3 contains 15 residues. CDR1 and CDR2 from the germline V gene are MNHNS and SASEGT. The V and J ends lost 0 bases and 3 bases, in that order; junction bases with no gene match: 0. CDR3 bases: TGTGCCAGCAGTGAAGCGACTAGCGGGAGCTACGAGCAGTACTTC. It translates to CASSEATSGSYEQYF.

The chain combines TRBV28 with TRBJ2-7; 9 bases match TRBD2. The CDR3 length is 15 residues. Per the germline V gene, CDR1 is MDHEN and CDR2 is SYDVKM. J was trimmed by 0 bases and V by 6 bases; bases with no gene match: 6. CDR3 protein: CASRPTSGSSYEQYF. CDR3 bases: TGTGCCAGCAGGCCGACTAGCGGTAGCTCCTACGAGCAGTACTTC.

The chain employs TRBV19 and TRBJ2-2; D remains ambiguous. Trimming shortened V by 3 bases and J by 0 bases, and 8 bases separated the two germline ends. Per the germline V gene, CDR1 is LNHDA and CDR2 is SQIVND (reference sequence). The CDR3 covers 15 residues. CDR3 in DNA: TGTGCCAGTAGTATTTTGAACTCGAACACCGGGGAGCTGTTTTTT. This codes for CASSILNSNTGELFF.

The rearrangement links TRBV7-9 to TRBJ2-1; TRBD2 matches at 13 bases. From germline, CDR1 is SEHNR and CDR2 FQNEAQ (reference sequence). The CDR3 is made up of 15 amino acids. Trimming at V came to 5 bases and at J to 10 bases, leaving 8 bases not matched to a gene. CDR3 in amino acids: CASSIGLAGDREQFF. CDR3 sequence (DNA): TGTGCCAGCAGCATAGGACTAGCGGGAGATAGGGAGCAGTTCTTC.

This chain links TRBV19 with TRBJ1-2, with D perhaps TRBD1 (5 bases). Germline V gene data show CDR1 as LNHDA and CDR2 as SQIVND (reference sequence). The length of the CDR3 is 14 residues. V was trimmed by 2 bases and J by 4 bases, leaving 11 bases between them. CDR3 DNA sequence: TGTGCCAGTAGTATAAGAGCAGGGATCTATGGCTACACCTTC. Translation: CASSIRAGIYGYTF.

The chain is built from TRBV10-1 and TRBJ1-3; weak D call: TRBD1 (6 bases). CDR1 and CDR2 (germline): WNHNN, SYGVQD (reference sequence). The CDR3 is 14 residues long. The ends were cut back, 6 bases at V and 0 bases at J, with 9 bases in the middle. The CDR3 nucleotides read TGCGCCAGCAGACAGGGTAGCTCTGGAAACACCATATATTTT. This encodes CASRQGSSGNTIYF.

The genes are TRBV7-6 and TRBJ2-2; 8 nucleotides align to TRBD1. Germline V gene sequence: CDR1 SGHVS, CDR2 FNYEAQ. V shed 5 bases, J shed 7 bases, and the junction held 6 bases outside the gene matches. The CDR3 covers 14 residues. The CDR3 here is CASSPQGAGGELFF. As DNA, the CDR3 is TGTGCCAGCAGCCCCCAGGGGGCAGGCGGGGAGCTGTTTTTT.

The chain couples TRBV5-4 to TRBJ2-5; 11 nucleotides agree with TRBD2. This CDR3 has 15 amino acids. The germline CDR1 and CDR2 sequences are SGHNT and YYREEE (reference sequence). The trim removed 0 bases at V and 2 bases at J, leaving 0 bases unmatched. CDR3 amino acids: CASSLGLAGQETQYF. The CDR3 nucleotides read TGTGCCAGCAGCTTGGGACTAGCGGGGCAAGAGACCCAGTACTTC.

This chain uses TRBV29-1 with TRBJ2-3; tentative D call: TRBD2 (7 bases). The V end lost 3 bases, the J end lost 5 bases, and 18 bases lay between the germline ends. CDR3 size: 15 residues. Germline assignment: CDR1 SQVTM and CDR2 ANQGSEA. CDR3 region: CSVEGEGGGIDTQYF. The CDR3 region has the DNA TGCAGCGTTGAGGGCGAAGGGGGGGGGATAGATACGCAGTATTTT.

The chain has TRBV18 and TRBJ1-2; possible D gene TRBD1, 5 bases. CDR1 KGHSH and CDR2 LQKENI come from the germline V gene. CDR3 length: 13 amino acids. V shed 3 bases and J shed 2 bases, with 7 bases lying between them. The CDR3 nucleotides are TGTGCCAGCTCACCTTCAGGGAACTATGGCTACACCTTC. Amino acid sequence: CASSPSGNYGYTF.

The rearrangement joins TRBV19 to TRBJ1-5, with TRBD1 matching 8 bases. CDR3 length: 17 amino acids. The V gene's germline CDR1 is LNHDA and CDR2 SQIVND (reference sequence). Losses at the gene ends were 6 bases for V and 0 bases for J; bases not matched to a gene: 10. The CDR3 protein is CASSLGTGRYSNQPQHF. For the CDR3, the DNA is TGTGCCAGTAGCCTCGGGACAGGCCGATATAGCAATCAGCCCCAGCATTTT.

The chain has TRBV5-1 and TRBJ1-1; D is perhaps TRBD1 (5 bases). Trimming left V 3 bases short and J 1 base short, with 13 bases between. Germline V gives CDR1 SGHRS, CDR2 YFSETQ. This CDR3 has 15 residues. The DNA of the CDR3 is TGCGCCAGCAGCTGGGGGGGAGGGGAGAACACTGAAGCTTTCTTT. It encodes CASSWGGGENTEAFF.

This chain joins TRBV7-6 and TRBJ2-3, with TRBD1 matching over 7 bases. The CDR3 spans 15 residues. CDR1 and CDR2 (germline): SGHVS, FNYEAQ. J lost 1 base, V lost 5 bases, and 6 bases had no gene match. CDR3 nucleotides: TGTGCCAGCAGCCCGACAGGGTTCCGCACAGATACGCAGTATTTT. This codes for CASSPTGFRTDTQYF.

J is TRBJ1-4 and V is TRBV9; 10 bases agree with TRBD1. The CDR3 sequence is 17 residues long. J was trimmed by 2 bases and V by 4 bases; bases with no gene match: 8. Germline loops: CDR1 SGDLS, CDR2 YYNGEE. The chain's CDR3 is CASSPGTGVGTNEKLFF. Here the CDR3 DNA reads TGTGCCAGCAGCCCCGGGACAGGGGTGGGGACTAATGAAAAACTGTTTTTT.

The chain links TRBV28 to TRBJ2-7; D is unclear. With 5 bases removed from V and 2 bases from J, the gap between germline ends came to 13 bases. This CDR3 contains 14 residues. Germline V lookup: CDR1 MDHEN, CDR2 SYDVKM. The CDR3 protein is CASSIPPVPYEQYF. CDR3 DNA: TGTGCCAGCAGTATCCCCCCCGTCCCCTACGAGCAGTACTTC.

This rearrangement joins TRBV14 to TRBJ2-3; 7 bases fit TRBD1. This CDR3 has 17 residues. J was trimmed by 2 bases and V by 2 bases; bases with no gene match: 10. CDR1 SGHDN and CDR2 FVKESK come from the germline V gene. The CDR3 here is CASSQRRGTLFTDTQYF. The CDR3 DNA follows: TGTGCCAGCAGCCAACGCAGGGGGACACTATTCACAGATACGCAGTATTTT. The full variable domain, in which reference TRBV14 and TRBJ2-3 provide the parts outside the CDR3, is EAGVTQFPSHSVIEKGQTVTLRCDPISGHDNLYWYRRVMGKEIKFLLHFVKESKQDESGMPNNRFLAERTGGTYSTLKVQPAELEDSGVYFCASSQRRGTLFTDTQYFGPGTRLTVL.

The V call is TRBV7-9, the J call TRBJ1-4, with 7 bases lining up with TRBD1. Germline-derived CDR1 and CDR2 are SEHNR and FQNEAQ (reference sequence). CDR3 size: 11 residues. The V segment lost 7 bases and the J segment 10 bases; nucleotides outside the gene matches: 3. CDR3 coding DNA: TGTGCCAGCAACCAGGGGGGAAAACTGTTTTTT. Protein product: CASNQGGKLFF.